This T cell receptor beta chain was sequenced for a study of shared clonotypes between healthy human individuals. This CDR3 has 15 residues. Deletions cut 8 bases from V and 0 bases from J, with 14 bases between. From germline, CDR1 is SNHLY and CDR2 FYNNEI. As defined, naive CD8 cells were CD45RO-negative and positively selected for CCR7, with terminally differentiated effector memory CD45RA+ cells excluded. Profiling relied on immunoSEQ multiplex PCR, and the TCRdb table lists in-frame clones only, not all of them. The profile shows roughly 850,000 clones, approximately 97% of them singletons. V is TRBV2 and J is TRBJ2-1, with D uncertain. The sample consisted of naive CD8+ T cells sorted from blood. The receptor was isolated from a man aged 25 to 45 in good health. The CDR3 nucleotides read TGTGCCAGCGGTAGGAGAGAGGTCTCCTACAATGAGCAGTTCTTC. The encoded protein is CASGRREVSYNEQFF. The full variable domain, its missing parts supplied by reference TRBV2 and TRBJ2-1, is EPEVTQTPSHQVTQMGQEVILRCVPISNHLYFYWYRQILGQKVEFLVSFYNNEISEKSEIFDDQFSVERPDGSNFTLKIRSTKLEDSAMYFCASGRREVSYNEQFFGPGTRLTVL.